The clone carrying this T cell receptor (beta chain) was picked up one time. This specimen belongs to a study of blood T cell repertoires in COVID-19. Sequencing was performed with immunoSEQ multiplex PCR; in TCRdb, only in-frame clones are kept and a portion is missing. This sample has a few hundred thousand clones, with around 92% found just once. The CDR3 is 14 amino acids. V was clipped by 3 bases and J by 2 bases, with 11 bases between them. Germline V gene sequence: CDR1 LNHDA, CDR2 SQIVND (reference sequence). The sequence came from a woman aged 25 to 39 who had recovered from COVID-19. The rearrangement joins TRBV19 to TRBJ2-7; D is ambiguous. The sequenced sample consisted of PBMCs or T cells enriched from blood (not recorded which). In nucleotides, the CDR3 is TGTGCCAGTAGTATCAACTCCCTCCCCTACGAGCAGTACTTC. As protein: CASSINSLPYEQYF. Complete variable domain (other parts from reference TRBV19 and TRBJ2-7): DGGITQSPKYLFRKEGQNVTLSCEQNLNHDAMYWYRQDPGQGLRLIYYSQIVNDFQKGDIAEGYSVSREKKESFPLTVTSAQKNPTAFYLCASSINSLPYEQYFGPGTRLTVT.